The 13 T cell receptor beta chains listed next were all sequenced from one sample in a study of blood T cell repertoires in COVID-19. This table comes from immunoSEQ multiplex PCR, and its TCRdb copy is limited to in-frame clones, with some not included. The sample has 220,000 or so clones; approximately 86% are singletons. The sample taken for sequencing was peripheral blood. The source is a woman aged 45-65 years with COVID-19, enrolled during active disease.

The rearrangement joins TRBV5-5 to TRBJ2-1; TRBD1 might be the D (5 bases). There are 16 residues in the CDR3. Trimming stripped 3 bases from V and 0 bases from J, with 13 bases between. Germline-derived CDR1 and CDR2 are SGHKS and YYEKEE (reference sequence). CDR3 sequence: CASSSGTGLSYNEQFF. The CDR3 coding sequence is TGTGCCAGCAGCTCCGGAACAGGCCTCTCCTACAATGAGCAGTTCTTC.

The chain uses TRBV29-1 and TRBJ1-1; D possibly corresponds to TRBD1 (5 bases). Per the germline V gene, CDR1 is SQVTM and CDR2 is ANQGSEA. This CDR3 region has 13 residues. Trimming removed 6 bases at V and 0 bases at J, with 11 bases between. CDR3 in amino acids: CSVSRALNTEAFF. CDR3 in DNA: TGCAGCGTGAGCAGGGCCTTGAACACTGAAGCTTTCTTT.

As DNA, the CDR3 is TGTGCCAGCAGCCAAGACATCCTCACTAGCGGGGGAATCTACAATGAGCAGTTCTTC. Protein: CASSQDILTSGGIYNEQFF. J is TRBJ2-1 and V is TRBV3-1 (or the pseudogene TRBV3-2), with 11 positions matching TRBD2. V gave up 0 bases and J gave up 3 bases; unmatched junction bases: 10. This CDR3 has 19 amino acids. CDR1 LGHDT and CDR2 YNNKEL come from the germline V gene (reference sequence).

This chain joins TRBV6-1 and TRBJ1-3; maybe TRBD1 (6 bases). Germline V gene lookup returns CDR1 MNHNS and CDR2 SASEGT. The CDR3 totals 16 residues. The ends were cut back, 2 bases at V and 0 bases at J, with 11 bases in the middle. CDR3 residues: CASSERYRASGNTIYF. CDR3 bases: TGTGCCAGCAGTGAAAGGTACAGGGCCTCTGGAAACACCATATATTTT.

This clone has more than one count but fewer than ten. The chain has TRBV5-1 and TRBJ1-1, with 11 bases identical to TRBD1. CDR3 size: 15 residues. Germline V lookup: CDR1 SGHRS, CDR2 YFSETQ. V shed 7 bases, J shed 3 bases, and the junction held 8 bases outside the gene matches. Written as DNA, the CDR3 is TGCGCCAGCTCCGGGACAGGGGGTTTCTACACTGAAGCTTTCTTT. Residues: CASSGTGGFYTEAFF.

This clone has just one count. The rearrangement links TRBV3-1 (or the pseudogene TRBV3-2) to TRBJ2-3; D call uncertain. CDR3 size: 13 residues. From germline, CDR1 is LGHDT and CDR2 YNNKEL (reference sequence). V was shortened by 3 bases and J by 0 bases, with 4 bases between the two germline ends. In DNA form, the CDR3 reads TGTGCCAGCAGCCACACTAGCACAGATACGCAGTATTTT. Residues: CASSHTSTDTQYF.

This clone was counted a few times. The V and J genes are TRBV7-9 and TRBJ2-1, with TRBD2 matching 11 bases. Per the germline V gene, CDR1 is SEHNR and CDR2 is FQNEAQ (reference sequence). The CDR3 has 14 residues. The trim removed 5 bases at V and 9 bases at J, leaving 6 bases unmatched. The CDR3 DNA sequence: TGTGCCAGCAGCCCATTAGCGGGGGGGCCTGAGCAGTTCTTC. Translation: CASSPLAGGPEQFF.

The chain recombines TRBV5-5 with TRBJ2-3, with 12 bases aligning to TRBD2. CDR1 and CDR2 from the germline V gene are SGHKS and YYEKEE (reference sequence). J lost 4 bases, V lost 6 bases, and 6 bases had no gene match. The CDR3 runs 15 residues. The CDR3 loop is CASTPPSGGADTQYF. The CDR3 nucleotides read TGTGCCAGCACCCCACCTAGCGGGGGGGCAGATACGCAGTATTTT.

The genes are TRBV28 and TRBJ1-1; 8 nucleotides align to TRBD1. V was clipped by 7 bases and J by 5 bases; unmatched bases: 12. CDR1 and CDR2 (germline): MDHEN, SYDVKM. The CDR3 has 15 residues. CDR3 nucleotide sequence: TGTGCCAGCATCCCCAGGGGGCGTGGAATGACTGAAGCTTTCTTT. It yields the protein CASIPRGRGMTEAFF.

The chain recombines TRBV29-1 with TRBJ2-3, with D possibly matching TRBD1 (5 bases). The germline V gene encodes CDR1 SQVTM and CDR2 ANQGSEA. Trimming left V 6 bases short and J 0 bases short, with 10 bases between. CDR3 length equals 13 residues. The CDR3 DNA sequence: TGCAGCGTAAGGGGTAGGAGCACAGATACGCAGTATTTT. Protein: CSVRGRSTDTQYF.

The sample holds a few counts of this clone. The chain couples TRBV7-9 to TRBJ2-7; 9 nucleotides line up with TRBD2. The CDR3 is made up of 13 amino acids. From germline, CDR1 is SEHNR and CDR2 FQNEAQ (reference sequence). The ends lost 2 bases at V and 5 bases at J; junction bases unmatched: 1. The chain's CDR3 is CASSLLAGNEQYF. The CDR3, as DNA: TGTGCCAGCAGCTTACTAGCGGGGAACGAGCAGTACTTC.

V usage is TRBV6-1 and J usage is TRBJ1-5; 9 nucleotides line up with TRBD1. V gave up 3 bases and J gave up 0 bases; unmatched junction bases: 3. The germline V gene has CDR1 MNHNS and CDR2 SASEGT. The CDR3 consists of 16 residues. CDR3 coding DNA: TGTGCCAGCAGTGACCGGACAGGGGCTAGCAATCAGCCCCAGCATTTT. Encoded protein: CASSDRTGASNQPQHF.

The CDR3 DNA follows: TGTGCCAGCAGCTTACCAGGGAACACTGAAGCTTTCTTT. It translates to CASSLPGNTEAFF. The chain uses TRBV11-1 and TRBJ1-1; the D is unclear. This CDR3 spans 13 amino acids. CDR1 and CDR2 (germline): SGHAT, FQDESV (reference sequence). V dropped 2 bases and J dropped 1 base, with 5 bases sitting between them.